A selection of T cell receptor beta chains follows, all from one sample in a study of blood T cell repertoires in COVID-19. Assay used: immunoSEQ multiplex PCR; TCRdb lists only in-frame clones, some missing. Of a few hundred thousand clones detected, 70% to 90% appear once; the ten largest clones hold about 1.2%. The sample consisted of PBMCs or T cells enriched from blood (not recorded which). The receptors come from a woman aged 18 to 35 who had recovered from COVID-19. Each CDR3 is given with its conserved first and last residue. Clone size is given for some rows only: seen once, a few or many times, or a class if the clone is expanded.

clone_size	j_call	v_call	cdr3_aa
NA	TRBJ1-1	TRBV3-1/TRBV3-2	CASSQWGRGNTEAFF
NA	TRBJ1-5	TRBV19	CASIGIVGSNQPQHF
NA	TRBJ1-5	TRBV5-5	CASSRKTTGPWSNQPQHF
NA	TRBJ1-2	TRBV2	CASSEVPQGGYTF
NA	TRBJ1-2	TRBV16	CASSHRTGLGYTF
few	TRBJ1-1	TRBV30	CAWSVRWDIRTHTEAFF
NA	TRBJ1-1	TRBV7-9	CASSLGFPGKAKNTEAFF
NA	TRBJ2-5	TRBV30	CAWSVLGLVGETQYF
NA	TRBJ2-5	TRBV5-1	CASSEGGGGKETQYF
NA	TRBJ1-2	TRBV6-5	CASSYTGTGYGYTF
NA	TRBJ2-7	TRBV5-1	CASGDRDWNEQYF
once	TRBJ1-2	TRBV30	CAWSVSGPGQGNYGYTF
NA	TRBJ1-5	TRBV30	CAWSTKTGFGNQPQHF
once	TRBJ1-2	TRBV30	CAWSGVTAILNYGYTF
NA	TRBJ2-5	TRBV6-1	CASSEPPGTGETQYF
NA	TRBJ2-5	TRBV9	CASSVAGGLEETQYF
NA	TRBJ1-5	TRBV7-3	CASSLTGGSNQPQHF
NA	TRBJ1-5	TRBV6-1	CASSDLGRGGQPQHF
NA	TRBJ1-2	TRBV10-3	CAISDDSYGYTF
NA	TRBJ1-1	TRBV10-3	CAIGPYRGNTEAFF
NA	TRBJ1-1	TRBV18	CASSPSGSYMNTEAFF
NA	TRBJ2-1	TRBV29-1	CSALGARNEQFF
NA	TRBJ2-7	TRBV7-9	CASSLGALEHEQYF
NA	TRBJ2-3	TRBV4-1	CASSLRLAGARTSTDTQYF
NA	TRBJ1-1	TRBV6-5	CASWSGVAFF
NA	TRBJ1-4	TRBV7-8	CASSYWGATNEKLFF
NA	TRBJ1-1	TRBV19	CASSLMAETGAFF
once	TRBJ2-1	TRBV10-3	CAIREGTSGVDEQFF
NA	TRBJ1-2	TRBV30	CAWSTGTGGDTRYGYTF
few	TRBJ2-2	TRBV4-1	CASSRLDRGTGELFF
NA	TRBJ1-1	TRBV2	CASNPRTGSNTEAFF
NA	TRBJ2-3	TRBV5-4	CASSFSGASTDTQYF
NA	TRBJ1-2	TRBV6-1	CASSELGGLYGYTF
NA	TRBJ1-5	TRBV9	CASSVGVGGGQPQHF
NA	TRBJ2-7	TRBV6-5	CASSYQGSEQYF
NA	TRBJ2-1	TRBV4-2	CASSPHLAGGGYNEQFF
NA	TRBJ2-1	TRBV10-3	CAITRSSGGAGEQFF
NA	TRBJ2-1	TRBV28	CASTILPGVYNEQFF
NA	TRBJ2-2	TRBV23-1	CASSQCLAGGQLNTGELFF
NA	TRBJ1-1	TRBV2	CASSVGDRGTEAFF
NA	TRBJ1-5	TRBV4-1	CASRPDTGSEHQPQHF
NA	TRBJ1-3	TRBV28	CASSLTGGVGNTIYF
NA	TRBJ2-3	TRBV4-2	CASSRKRGGVTDTQYF
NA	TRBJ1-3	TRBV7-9	CASSSPATEGSSGNTIYF
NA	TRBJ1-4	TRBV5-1	CASRVRTNEKLFF
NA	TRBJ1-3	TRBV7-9	CASSLGDREAGNTIYF
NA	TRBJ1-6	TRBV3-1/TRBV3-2	CASSQEMSSYNSPLHF
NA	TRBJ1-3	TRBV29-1	CSVGGQWGEASGNTIYF
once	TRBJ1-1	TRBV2	CASSVAYEAFF
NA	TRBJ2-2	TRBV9	CASSIQTSGGTGELFF
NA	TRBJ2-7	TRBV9	CASSVDGKYEQYF
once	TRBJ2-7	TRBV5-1	CASSLGDWTGDDAEQYF